The rows below give T cell receptor beta chains drawn from one sample of a study of shared T cell receptors in the human thymus. The table came from immunoSEQ multiplex PCR; TCRdb's copy has only in-frame clones and leaves some out. The sample lists almost 550,000 clones, around 82% occurring once. The same sample was also used in a study of human thymus T cells.

The material sequenced was thymocytes. These receptors were obtained from a boy under three years old with a congenital heart defect. CDR3s include the opening cysteine and the closing phenylalanine or tryptophan.

>TRBJ2-7|TRBV28
CATRPGLAVTYEQYF
>TRBJ1-4|TRBV30
CAWRQGGEKLFF
>TRBJ2-7|TRBV4-1
CASSQVPGLPSDEQYF
>TRBJ2-3|TRBV9
CASSVTSGTITDTQYF
>TRBJ1-1|TRBV29-1
CSATGQGRPEAFF
>TRBJ1-4|TRBV4-3
CASSEGQGEKLFF
>TRBJ2-1|TRBV7-2
CASSLNGSSYNEQFF
>TRBJ2-7|TRBV29-1
CSVGPPGVRASPYEQYF
>TRBJ2-3|TRBV5-1
CASVAGKVTDTQYF
>TRBJ2-1|TRBV9
CASSVLQGGDEQFF
>TRBJ1-4|TRBV11-2
CASSPPRGANEKLFF
>TRBJ2-1|TRBV5-4
CASSSRVIPYNEQFF
>TRBJ1-5|TRBV6-5
CASSYSGREDQPQHF
>TRBJ2-7|TRBV9
CASSATSGRSYEQYF
>TRBJ2-5|TRBV5-1
CASSSAVASAHNPWETQYF
>TRBJ2-7|TRBV6-4
CASSRTSGSYEQYF
>TRBJ2-7|TRBV28
CASSFRTSGDLSYEQYF
>TRBJ2-7|TRBV11-2
CASSFRDFYEQYF
>TRBJ1-1|TRBV27
CASTSRGIPQAFF
>TRBJ1-1|TRBV10-1
CASSGIPGGVGMNTEAFF
>TRBJ2-7|TRBV19
CASSISTFYEQYF
>TRBJ2-7|TRBV27
CASSPGQCISSYEQYF
>TRBJ2-7|TRBV28
CASDRNRATYEQYF
>TRBJ2-7|TRBV27
CASSFRSPKPALSWDRSSYEQYF
>TRBJ1-2|TRBV6-5
CASSYRPGQGNYGYTF
>TRBJ2-3|TRBV6-1
CAISRGVSTDTQYF
>TRBJ1-1|TRBV2
CASSLHPGGAVDTEAFF
>TRBJ2-2|TRBV7-3
CASSLRGGGPNTGELFF
>TRBJ2-3|TRBV10-1
CASSEILAADTQYF
>TRBJ2-1|TRBV13
CASTERGQGDNEQFF
>TRBJ2-7|TRBV14
CASSQQTGRGSNEQYF